One and the same sample provided the 19 T cell receptor beta chains below, sequenced in a study of shared clonotypes between healthy human individuals. Repertoires were generated with immunoSEQ multiplex PCR, while TCRdb's copy carries only in-frame clones and drops some. The repertoire holds roughly 490,000 clones, with 79% as singletons. The sequenced sample was PBMCs. These receptors all come from a woman between 40 and 55 years old in good health. Some clones in this sample may be carry-over from other donors' samples.

The chain links TRBV15 to TRBJ1-1; D might be TRBD1 (6 bases). V lost 1 base to trimming and J lost 3 bases, with 15 bases between them. The CDR3 loop spans 16 amino acids. In germline, CDR1 is LNHNV, CDR2 YYDKDF (reference sequence). For the CDR3, the DNA is TGTGCCACCAGCAGAGGGGGGCGCGACGGGTACACTGAAGCTTTCTTT. Its translation is CATSRGGRDGYTEAFF.

In its sample, this clone was seen a few times. The chain carries TRBV7-8 and TRBJ2-7; D remains unclear. This CDR3 has 14 residues. CDR1 is SGHVS and CDR2 is FQNEAQ in the germline V gene. Trimming took off 0 bases at V and 1 base at J, with 7 bases between the two ends. CDR3 loop: CASSLAAGSYEQYF. The CDR3 nucleotides read TGTGCCAGCAGCTTAGCGGCAGGATCCTACGAGCAGTACTTC.

DNA for the CDR3: TGTGCCAGCTCTGGCGGGGGCTGGGGCTACACCTTC. Translated: CASSGGGWGYTF. The chain recombines TRBV6-5 with TRBJ1-2; a weak D match, TRBD1 (6 bases). CDR1 and CDR2 (germline): MNHEY, SVGAGI. This CDR3 is 12 amino acids long. V was clipped by 8 bases and J by 8 bases, with 15 bases between them.

The V call is TRBV28, the J call TRBJ2-1, with 14 bases that match TRBD2. Germline V gene lookup returns CDR1 MDHEN and CDR2 SYDVKM. The ends lost 4 bases at V and 4 bases at J; junction bases unmatched: 6. The CDR3 has 17 amino acids. The CDR3 nucleotides read TGTGCCAGCAGTTCGACTAGCGGGAGGGCCGCGTACAATGAGCAGTTCTTC. Translating gives CASSSTSGRAAYNEQFF.

J is TRBJ2-3 and V is TRBV7-3; TRBD2 might be the D (6 bases). The length of the CDR3 is 15 residues. V lost 3 bases to trimming and J lost 0 bases, with 10 bases between them. Germline V gives CDR1 SGHTA, CDR2 FQGTGA. CDR3 protein: CASSFSGSSTDTQYF. As DNA, the CDR3 is TGTGCCAGCAGCTTTAGCGGTTCTAGCACAGATACGCAGTATTTT. Filled out from reference TRBV7-3 and TRBJ2-3, the complete variable domain reads GAGVSQTPSNKVTEKGKYVELRCDPISGHTALYWYRQSLGQGPEFLIYFQGTGAADDSGLPNDRFFAVRPEGSVSTLKIQRTERGDSAVYLCASSFSGSSTDTQYFGPGTRLTVL.

The rearrangement joins TRBV30 to TRBJ2-2; D is ambiguous. The V gene lost 5 bases and the J gene lost 2 bases, with 9 bases spanning the gap. The CDR3 length is 13 residues. The germline V gene has CDR1 GTSNPN and CDR2 SVGIG (reference sequence). In DNA form, the CDR3 reads TGTGCCTGGGGAAAGTTTAACACCGGGGAGCTGTTTTTT. Encoded protein: CAWGKFNTGELFF.

The chain carries TRBV6-6 and TRBJ1-4; D uncertain. This CDR3 is 16 amino acids long. CDR1 and CDR2 from the germline V gene are MNHNY and SVGAGI (reference sequence). V was shortened by 2 bases and J by 6 bases, with 16 bases between the two germline ends. The CDR3 spells CASSYVIGRPHEKLFF. The CDR3 DNA reads TGTGCCAGCAGTTACGTCATCGGAAGGCCCCATGAAAAACTGTTTTTT.

V and J are TRBV27 and TRBJ2-7; no clear D. This CDR3 comprises 14 residues. Germline CDR1 and CDR2: MNHEY and SMNVEV (reference sequence). The V gene lost 3 bases and the J gene lost 3 bases, with 12 bases spanning the gap. In DNA, the CDR3 is TGTGCCAGCAGTTTGGGCCTCGGTCGCTACGAGCAGTACTTC. Its translation: CASSLGLGRYEQYF.

V is TRBV19 and J is TRBJ1-2, with 7 bases that match TRBD1. The CDR3 runs 13 residues. CDR1 is LNHDA, CDR2 SQIVND, per germline (reference sequence). The V segment lost 0 bases and the J segment 6 bases; nucleotides outside the gene matches: 1. The CDR3 bases are TGTGCCAGTAGTATAGACAGGGGGAATGGCTACACCTTC. It yields the protein CASSIDRGNGYTF. Filled out from reference TRBV19 and TRBJ1-2, the complete variable domain reads DGGITQSPKYLFRKEGQNVTLSCEQNLNHDAMYWYRQDPGQGLRLIYYSQIVNDFQKGDIAEGYSVSREKKESFPLTVTSAQKNPTAFYLCASSIDRGNGYTFGSGTRLTVV.

V gene TRBV30 combines with J gene TRBJ2-1; 8 bases match TRBD1. Germline CDR1 reads GTSNPN; CDR2 reads SVGIG (reference sequence). This CDR3 contains 13 residues. Trimming removed 2 bases from V and 9 bases from J; junction bases left unmatched: 6. The CDR3, as DNA: TGTGCCTGGAGTTCTCAGGGGGCAGGTGAGCAGTTCTTC. Its translation: CAWSSQGAGEQFF.

The rearrangement joins TRBV6-1 to TRBJ2-2, with 7 nucleotides matching TRBD1. Germline CDR1 MNHNS, CDR2 SASEGT. CDR3 length: 15 amino acids. V was clipped by 5 bases and J by 2 bases; unmatched bases: 5. The CDR3 nucleotides are TGTGCCAGCAGTTCCGGGACAGCTAACACCGGGGAGCTGTTTTTT. This codes for CASSSGTANTGELFF.

The gene calls are TRBV5-1 and TRBJ1-1; TRBD1 is a possible D gene (5 bases). The germline CDR1 and CDR2 sequences are SGHRS and YFSETQ. There are 13 residues in the CDR3. Trimming removed 2 bases from V and 5 bases from J, with 10 bases in between. In DNA, the CDR3 is TGCGCCAGCAGCTTAGGGGTTAAGACTGAAGCTTTCTTT. This encodes CASSLGVKTEAFF.

This chain joins TRBV10-3 and TRBJ2-5, with 10 bases aligning to TRBD2. J gave up 5 bases and V 6 bases, and 3 bases lay outside the gene matches. The length of the CDR3 is 13 residues. CDR1 is ENHRY and CDR2 is SYGVKD in the germline V gene. CDR3 amino acids: CAIRSGRGETQYF. The CDR3 DNA reads TGTGCCATCAGGAGCGGGAGGGGCGAGACCCAGTACTTC.

The V gene is TRBV5-1, the J gene TRBJ2-5; possible D gene TRBD1, 6 bases. The last part of the DNA fits TRBJ2-7 better; the J call may be wrong. Germline V lookup: CDR1 SGHRS, CDR2 YFSETQ. CDR3 length: 14 residues. In nucleotides, the CDR3 is TGCGCCAGCAGCTTGGATCAGGGACACTACGAGCAGTACTTC. It specifies CASSLDQGHYEQYF.

The gene calls are TRBV5-1 and TRBJ2-3; 7 bases are shared with TRBD2. With V trimmed by 6 bases and J by 1 base, 8 bases remained unmatched. From germline, CDR1 is SGHRS and CDR2 YFSETQ. This CDR3 has 15 residues. The CDR3 region is CASTLLGLGTDTQYF. Written as DNA, the CDR3 is TGCGCCAGCACCCTCCTCGGACTAGGCACAGATACGCAGTATTTT.

This chain joins TRBV28 and TRBJ1-1; 11 bases agree with TRBD1. There are 15 residues in the CDR3. The germline gives CDR1 MDHEN, CDR2 SYDVKM. The V and J ends lost 6 bases and 9 bases, in that order; junction bases with no gene match: 12. The CDR3 nucleotides are TGTGCCAGCAGCCTGAATAGGGACAGGGGGTCTAAAGCTTTCTTT. It yields the protein CASSLNRDRGSKAFF.

This chain links TRBV5-1 with TRBJ2-6; D is perhaps TRBD1 (5 bases). Trimming removed 0 bases from V and 0 bases from J, with 13 bases in between. The germline gives CDR1 SGHRS, CDR2 YFSETQ. The CDR3 is 18 amino acids. The CDR3 reads CASSLGAGIASGANVLTF. Written as DNA, the CDR3 is TGCGCCAGCAGCTTGGGGGCAGGGATCGCCTCTGGGGCCAACGTCCTGACTTTC. The whole variable domain, remainder taken from reference TRBV5-1 and TRBJ2-6, is KAGVTQTPRYLIKTRGQQVTLSCSPISGHRSVSWYQQTPGQGLQFLFEYFSETQRNKGNFPGRFSGRQFSNSRSEMNVSTLELGDSALYLCASSLGAGIASGANVLTFGAGSRLTVL.

This chain uses TRBV18 with TRBJ2-2, with D perhaps matching TRBD2 (5 bases). This CDR3 has 13 amino acids. Trimming pared 5 bases from V and 8 bases from J, leaving 12 bases between. Germline V gene data show CDR1 as KGHSH and CDR2 as LQKENI. The CDR3 spells CASSSNGDGELFF. In DNA, the CDR3 is TGTGCCAGCTCATCGAACGGGGATGGGGAGCTGTTTTTT. Based on the CDR3 plus reference TRBV18 and TRBJ2-2, the full variable domain is NAGVMQNPRHLVRRRGQEARLRCSPMKGHSHVYWYRQLPEEGLKFMVYLQKENIIDESGMPKERFSAEFPKEGPSILRIQQVVRGDSAAYFCASSSNGDGELFFGEGSRLTVL.

The chain couples TRBV5-8 to TRBJ1-2; 9 bases line up with TRBD1. The CDR3 consists of 14 residues. Germline CDR1 and CDR2: SGHTS and YDEGEE. The V segment lost 4 bases and the J segment 5 bases; nucleotides outside the gene matches: 6. The CDR3 DNA reads as TGTGCCAGCAGCCGACAGGGGGAGGGATATGGCTACACCTTC. The encoded protein is CASSRQGEGYGYTF.